These T cell receptor beta chains were read from a single sample in a study of blood T cell repertoires in COVID-19. Profiled with immunoSEQ multiplex PCR; TCRdb holds only in-frame clones, not every one. The sample has about 230,000 clones, approximately 80% seen once; the top ten hold around 7%. Sequencing used peripheral blood. Receptors originate from a woman aged 45-60 years with acute or convalescent COVID-19. The CDR3 runs from the conserved cysteine through the conserved F or W. Each record gives: J gene, clone size, V gene, D gene, CDR3 DNA, CDR3 protein. The D gene is left open where the match is weak. A row's size may be missing; if present it is once, few, many or a size class.

TRBJ1-1,.,TRBV28,.,TGTGCCAGCAGTCCCGTGGGGGGTACTGAAGCTTTCTTT,CASSPVGGTEAFF
TRBJ2-4,once,TRBV6-5,TRBD1,TGTGCCAGCAGGGCAGGGGGTGAAAACATTCAGTACTTC,CASRAGGENIQYF
TRBJ1-5,.,TRBV5-4,.,TGCGCCAGCAGCTTAAAGGAGGATGGGCCTAATCAGCCCCAGCATTTT,CASSLKEDGPNQPQHF
TRBJ1-6,.,TRBV15,TRBD1,TGTGCCACCAGCAGAAACAGGGGGCTGTCGAATTCACCCCTCCACTTT,CATSRNRGLSNSPLHF
TRBJ2-7,.,TRBV6-2/TRBV6-3,.,TGTGCCAGCAGTTACCTAGCCTCCCACTATACCTACGAGCAGTACTTC,CASSYLASHYTYEQYF
TRBJ2-5,.,TRBV28,.,TGTGCCAGCAGTCAGGGGCGAAAGACCCAGTACTTC,CASSQGRKTQYF
TRBJ2-7,.,TRBV19,.,TGTGCCAGTATGGCAGGTTCCTACGAGCAGTACTTC,CASMAGSYEQYF
TRBJ1-4,.,TRBV11-2,.,TGTGCCAGCAGCTCCGGAGGACTGAGTAATGAAAAACTGTTTTTT,CASSSGGLSNEKLFF
TRBJ1-2,.,TRBV27,TRBD1,TGTGCCAGCAGCCCGAGTATGGGACAGACTCTTTATGGCTACACCTTC,CASSPSMGQTLYGYTF
TRBJ2-7,.,TRBV5-1,.,TGCGCCAGCAGCTCGGCCGGGGGAAACGAGCAGTACTTC,CASSSAGGNEQYF
TRBJ2-7,.,TRBV19,.,TGTGCCAGTAGTATTAACGGACAGACCTACGAGCAGTACTTC,CASSINGQTYEQYF
TRBJ1-6,.,TRBV25-1,.,TGTGCCAGCAGTGAGGGGGCGAGGAATTCACCCCTCCACTTT,CASSEGARNSPLHF
TRBJ1-3,.,TRBV5-1,TRBD1,TGCGCCAGCAGCTTAGGGGGCCGTAGCTCTGGAAACACCATATATTTT,CASSLGGRSSGNTIYF
TRBJ2-1,.,TRBV4-2,.,TGTGCCAGCAGCCGGCCTAGCAATGAGCAGTTCTTC,CASSRPSNEQFF
TRBJ2-2,.,TRBV11-2,.,TGTGCCAGCAGCCCCGCGGGGACAGAACAGATCGGGGAGCTGTTTTTT,CASSPAGTEQIGELFF
TRBJ2-4,.,TRBV2,.,TGTGCCAGCAGCCGGAGGAACATTCAGTACTTC,CASSRRNIQYF
TRBJ2-1,few,TRBV28,TRBD2,TGTGCCAGCAGCATGGGGACTAGCGGTTACAATGAGCAGTTCTTC,CASSMGTSGYNEQFF
TRBJ1-5,.,TRBV19,.,TGTGCCAGTAGTTTCCGCAGGGGCCATCAGCCCCAGCATTTT,CASSFRRGHQPQHF
TRBJ1-1,.,TRBV4-3,TRBD1,TGCGCCAGCAGCTCCGGGACAGGGGTTACTGAAGCTTTCTTT,CASSSGTGVTEAFF
TRBJ2-3,.,TRBV4-1,TRBD2,TGCGCCAGCAGCCAAGCATCGACTAGCGGATACACAGATACGCAGTATTTT,CASSQASTSGYTDTQYF
TRBJ2-7,.,TRBV6-5,TRBD1,TGTGCCACCAAAACCGGGACAGGGAGTCACGAGCAGTACTTC,CATKTGTGSHEQYF
TRBJ1-6,.,TRBV28,.,TGTGCCAGCATGGACAGCTTAAATTCACCCCTCCACTTT,CASMDSLNSPLHF
TRBJ2-7,.,TRBV27,TRBD1,TGTGCCAGCAGTTACTTGGCCGGGACAGGCAACGAGCAGTACTTC,CASSYLAGTGNEQYF
TRBJ1-2,.,TRBV12-5,TRBD1,TGTGCTAGTGGTTTGGACCCAGGGGGTACAGTCCGAGGCTACACCTTC,CASGLDPGGTVRGYTF
TRBJ2-3,once,TRBV3-1/TRBV3-2,TRBD2,TGTGCCAGCAGCCGCACTAGCGGGGGTGAGACAGATACGCAGTATTTT,CASSRTSGGETDTQYF
TRBJ2-5,.,TRBV6-6,TRBD2,TGTGCCAGCAGTCCCGGGGGGTGGGGGACTAGCGGACCGAAAGAGACCCAGTACTTC,CASSPGGWGTSGPKETQYF
TRBJ2-5,.,TRBV27,.,TGTGCCAGCAGTTTACGGGACTCGCAAGAGACCCAGTACTTC,CASSLRDSQETQYF
TRBJ2-7,few,TRBV5-1,.,TGCGCCAGCAGCTTGTCCCAGGGCCGGAGCGAGCAGTACTTC,CASSLSQGRSEQYF
TRBJ1-2,.,TRBV3-1/TRBV3-2,TRBD1,TGTGCCAGCAGCCCGGGACAGGCCTATGGCTACACCTTC,CASSPGQAYGYTF
TRBJ1-2,.,TRBV27,.,TGTGCCAGCAGTTTTAGAGCAGGGAATATGGATGGCTACACCTTC,CASSFRAGNMDGYTF
TRBJ2-7,.,TRBV5-1,TRBD1,TGCGCCAGCAGCTTGGACCCCGGGACAGGGGTAGGCGAGCAGTACTTC,CASSLDPGTGVGEQYF
TRBJ1-2,.,TRBV18,TRBD1,TGTGCCAGCTCACCAGGGACAGTCGGCTACACCTTC,CASSPGTVGYTF
TRBJ1-4,.,TRBV28,.,TGTGCCAGCAGTCCCTTGCCCGGGGAACTGTTTTTT,CASSPLPGELFF
TRBJ1-1,.,TRBV7-9,TRBD1,TGTGCCAGCAGCTTTTACAGGGGTACTGAAGCTTTCTTT,CASSFYRGTEAFF
TRBJ1-1,.,TRBV19,.,TGTGCCAGTAGTAGAAGGGGTTCGAACACTGAAGCTTTCTTT,CASSRRGSNTEAFF
TRBJ2-3,.,TRBV11-2,TRBD1,TGTGCCAGCAGCTTATACTACGGACAGGGGAAGGGAGATACGCAGTATTTT,CASSLYYGQGKGDTQYF
TRBJ2-5,.,TRBV5-1,.,TGCGCCAGCAGCCTGGGCGGGACAGTGCAAGAGACCCAGTACTTC,CASSLGGTVQETQYF
TRBJ1-1,.,TRBV7-8,TRBD1,TGTGCCAGCAGCTTACCGGGGAGGCACCAGGGGGTAATCACTGAAGCTTTCTTT,CASSLPGRHQGVITEAFF
TRBJ2-3,.,TRBV6-1,TRBD1,TGTGCCAGCAGTGGGGGGACAGGTTTTAGCACAGATACGCAGTATTTT,CASSGGTGFSTDTQYF
TRBJ1-1,.,TRBV6-5,TRBD1,TGTGCCAGCAGCAGAGGAAGGACAGGGGAAGCTTTCTTT,CASSRGRTGEAFF
TRBJ1-1,.,TRBV10-3,.,TGTGCCTCGACAGTAGACCCTAGGGGGGGAACTGAAGCTTTCTTT,CASTVDPRGGTEAFF
TRBJ1-3,.,TRBV9,.,TGTGCCAGCAGCCCCCATTCAGGGGCGACAGGAAACACCATATATTTT,CASSPHSGATGNTIYF
TRBJ1-4,.,TRBV4-1,.,TGCGCCAGCAGCCAAGACAGGGGTGAAAAACTGTTTTTT,CASSQDRGEKLFF
TRBJ2-1,.,TRBV5-6,TRBD2,TGTGCCAGCAGCTTGGGACTAGCGGGAGGGCTTGAGCAGTTCTTC,CASSLGLAGGLEQFF
TRBJ2-1,few,TRBV28,TRBD1,TGTGCCAGCTACCGGGACAGGGGCCTTTACAATGAGCAGTTCTTC,CASYRDRGLYNEQFF
TRBJ2-1,.,TRBV9,.,TGTGCCAGCAGCGTAGATATTAGCCTGATCGAGCAGTTCTTC,CASSVDISLIEQFF
TRBJ1-1,.,TRBV6-4,.,TGTGCCAGCAGTTACCCTGGACACCCTGAAGCTTTCTTT,CASSYPGHPEAFF
TRBJ1-1,.,TRBV29-1,.,TGCAGCGTTGAATGGGGACAGAACACTGAAGCTTTCTTT,CSVEWGQNTEAFF
TRBJ2-1,few,TRBV29-1,TRBD2,TGCAGCGTTGAACCATCTTTAGCGGGGGGGAACAATGAGCAGTTCTTC,CSVEPSLAGGNNEQFF
TRBJ2-2,.,TRBV5-1,.,TGCGCCAGCAGCTCGCTAGAGGGGGAGCTGTTTTTT,CASSSLEGELFF
TRBJ2-7,.,TRBV30,.,TGTGCCTGGAGCGCAGTCGGAGGGACTGCCAAGTTATTC,CAWSAVGGTAKLF
TRBJ1-1,.,TRBV6-5,.,TGTGCCAGCAGTTACTTTCCCGGGACTGAAGCTTTCTTT,CASSYFPGTEAFF
TRBJ1-1,.,TRBV28,.,TGTGCCAGCAGAGAGCTGAACACTGAAGCTTTCTTT,CASRELNTEAFF
TRBJ2-2,.,TRBV19,TRBD1,TGTGCCAGTAGTATAGGGACAGGGGACACCGGGGAGCTGTTTTTT,CASSIGTGDTGELFF
TRBJ1-2,.,TRBV15,.,TGTGCCACCAGCAGAGATCGGGAGCCGCGCTTATATGGCTACACCTTC,CATSRDREPRLYGYTF
TRBJ1-2,.,TRBV3-1/TRBV3-2,TRBD1,TGTGCCAGCCAGGGGACAGGGCTCAATGGCTACACCTTC,CASQGTGLNGYTF
TRBJ2-5,.,TRBV14,.,TGTGCCAGCAGCCAAGGAAGGGGCGAGACCCAGTACTTC,CASSQGRGETQYF
TRBJ2-2,.,TRBV9,.,TGTGCCAGCAGCCCCAAGGCGCGGCCGAACACCGGGGAGCTGTTTTTT,CASSPKARPNTGELFF